What follows is one T cell receptor beta chain and its context. Per germline, CDR1 LNHDA and CDR2 SQIVND (reference sequence). J gave up 7 bases and V 3 bases, and 7 bases lay outside the gene matches. The CDR3 is 15 residues long. This sample is part of a study of T-cell reconstitution after alpha-beta-depleted transplantation in children. Preparation of the TCRbeta library used unique molecular identifiers. TCRdb redid the calling of the PCR reads with MiXCR, one entry per CDR3 protein. The data contain 440,000 or so distinct CDR3 sequences, approximately 11% of them singletons. The sample consisted of PBMCs from the stem cell graft donor, taken from the stem cell graft. The sequence was collected from a human donor who donated a stem cell graft to a child with acute myeloid leukemia. V is TRBV19 and J is TRBJ2-1; 9 nucleotides align to TRBD2. The CDR3 sequence: CASSIVAGVLNEQFF. DNA of the CDR3: TGTGCCAGTAGTATCGTAGCGGGAGTTTTGAATGAGCAGTTCTTC.